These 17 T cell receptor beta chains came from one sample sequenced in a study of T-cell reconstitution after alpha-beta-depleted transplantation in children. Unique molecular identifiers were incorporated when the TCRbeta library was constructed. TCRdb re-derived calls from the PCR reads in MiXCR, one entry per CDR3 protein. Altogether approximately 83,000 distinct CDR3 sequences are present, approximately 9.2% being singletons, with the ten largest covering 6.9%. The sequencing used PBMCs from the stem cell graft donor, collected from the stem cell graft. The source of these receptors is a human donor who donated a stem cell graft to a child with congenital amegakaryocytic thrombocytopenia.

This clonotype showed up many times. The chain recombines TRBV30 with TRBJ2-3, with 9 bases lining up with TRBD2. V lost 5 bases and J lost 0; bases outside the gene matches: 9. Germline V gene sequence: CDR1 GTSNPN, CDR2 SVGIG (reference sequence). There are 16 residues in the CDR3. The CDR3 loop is CAWGPGTSRSTDTQYF. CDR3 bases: TGTGCCTGGGGGCCCGGGACTAGCCGAAGCACAGATACGCAGTATTTT. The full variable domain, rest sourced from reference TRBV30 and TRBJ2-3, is SQTIHQWPATLVQPVGSPLSLECTVEGTSNPNLYWYRQAAGRGLQLLFYSVGIGQISSEVPQNLSASRPQDRQFILSSKKLLLSDSGFYLCAWGPGTSRSTDTQYFGPGTRLTVL.

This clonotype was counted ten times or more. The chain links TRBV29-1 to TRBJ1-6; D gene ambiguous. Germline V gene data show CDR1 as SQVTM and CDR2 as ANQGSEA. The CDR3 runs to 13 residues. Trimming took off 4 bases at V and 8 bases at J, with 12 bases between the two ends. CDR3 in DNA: TGCAGCGTTGCCGGGGAGAGGGATTCACCCCTCCACTTT. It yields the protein CSVAGERDSPLHF.

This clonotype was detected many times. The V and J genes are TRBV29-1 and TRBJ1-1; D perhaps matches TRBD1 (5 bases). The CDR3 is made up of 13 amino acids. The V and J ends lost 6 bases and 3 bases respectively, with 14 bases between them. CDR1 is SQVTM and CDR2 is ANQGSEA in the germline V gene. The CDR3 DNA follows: TGCAGCGTCGCGACAGCAAGGGACACTGAAGCTTTCTTT. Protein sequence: CSVATARDTEAFF.

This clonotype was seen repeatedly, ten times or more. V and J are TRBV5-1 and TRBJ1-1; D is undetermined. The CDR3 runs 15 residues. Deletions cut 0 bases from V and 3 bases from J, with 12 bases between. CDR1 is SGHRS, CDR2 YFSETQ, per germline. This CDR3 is CASSLDGQSDTEAFF. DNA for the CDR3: TGCGCCAGCAGCTTGGACGGGCAGAGCGACACTGAAGCTTTCTTT.

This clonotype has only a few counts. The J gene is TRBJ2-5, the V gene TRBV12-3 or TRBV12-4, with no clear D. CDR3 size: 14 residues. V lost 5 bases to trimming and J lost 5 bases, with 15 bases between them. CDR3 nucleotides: TGTGCCAGCAGTGCGCCCGGGTCCCCTGAGACCCAGTACTTC. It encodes CASSAPGSPETQYF.

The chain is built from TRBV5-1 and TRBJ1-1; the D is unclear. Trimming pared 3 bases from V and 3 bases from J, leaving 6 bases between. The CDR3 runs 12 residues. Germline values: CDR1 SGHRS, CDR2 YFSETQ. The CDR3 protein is CASSYQDTEAFF. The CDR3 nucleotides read TGCGCCAGCAGCTACCAGGACACTGAAGCTTTCTTT.

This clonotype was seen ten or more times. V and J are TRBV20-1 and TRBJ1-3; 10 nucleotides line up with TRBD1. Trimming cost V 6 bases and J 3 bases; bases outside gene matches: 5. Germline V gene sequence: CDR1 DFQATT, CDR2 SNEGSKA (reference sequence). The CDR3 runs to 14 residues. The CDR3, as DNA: TGCAGTGCCCGGACAGGGGGTTATGGAAACACCATATATTTT. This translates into CSARTGGYGNTIYF.

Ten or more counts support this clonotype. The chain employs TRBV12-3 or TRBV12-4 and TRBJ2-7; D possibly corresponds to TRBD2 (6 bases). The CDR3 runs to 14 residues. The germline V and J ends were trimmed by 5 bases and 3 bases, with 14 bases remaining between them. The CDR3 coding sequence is TGTGCCAGCAGTGCCGGCGGGATCCACTACGAGCAGTACTTC. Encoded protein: CASSAGGIHYEQYF.

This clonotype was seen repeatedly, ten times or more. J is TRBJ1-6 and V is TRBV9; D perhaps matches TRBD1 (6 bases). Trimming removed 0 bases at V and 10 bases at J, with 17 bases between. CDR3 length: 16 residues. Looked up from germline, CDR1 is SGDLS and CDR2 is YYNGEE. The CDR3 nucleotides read TGTGCCAGCAGCGTAGCTACTGGGGCAGGGGTATCACCCCTCCACTTT. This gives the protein CASSVATGAGVSPLHF. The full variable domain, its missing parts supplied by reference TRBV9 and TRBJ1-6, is DSGVTQTPKHLITATGQRVTLRCSPRSGDLSVYWYQQSLDQGLQFLIQYYNGEERAKGNILERFSAQQFPDLHSELNLSSLELGDSALYFCASSVATGAGVSPLHFGNGTRLTVT.

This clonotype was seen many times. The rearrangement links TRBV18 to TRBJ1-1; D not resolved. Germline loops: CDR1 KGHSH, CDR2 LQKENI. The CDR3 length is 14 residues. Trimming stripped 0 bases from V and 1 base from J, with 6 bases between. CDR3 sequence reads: CASSPPGWNTEAFF. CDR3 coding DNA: TGTGCCAGCTCACCACCAGGGTGGAACACTGAAGCTTTCTTT.

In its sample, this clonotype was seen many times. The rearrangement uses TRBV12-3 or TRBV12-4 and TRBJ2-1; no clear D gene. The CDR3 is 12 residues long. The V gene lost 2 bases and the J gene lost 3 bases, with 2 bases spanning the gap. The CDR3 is CASSLNYNEQFF. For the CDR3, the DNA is TGTGCCAGCAGTTTAAACTACAATGAGCAGTTCTTC.

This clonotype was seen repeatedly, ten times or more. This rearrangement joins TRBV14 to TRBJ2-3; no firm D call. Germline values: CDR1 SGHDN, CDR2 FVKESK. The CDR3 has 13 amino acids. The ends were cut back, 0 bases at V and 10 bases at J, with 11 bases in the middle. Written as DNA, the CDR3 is TGTGCCAGCAGCCAAGAATCAAGCCGCGCGCAGTATTTT. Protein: CASSQESSRAQYF. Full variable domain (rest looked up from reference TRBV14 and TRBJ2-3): EAGVTQFPSHSVIEKGQTVTLRCDPISGHDNLYWYRRVMGKEIKFLLHFVKESKQDESGMPNNRFLAERTGGTYSTLKVQPAELEDSGVYFCASSQESSRAQYFGPGTRLTVL.

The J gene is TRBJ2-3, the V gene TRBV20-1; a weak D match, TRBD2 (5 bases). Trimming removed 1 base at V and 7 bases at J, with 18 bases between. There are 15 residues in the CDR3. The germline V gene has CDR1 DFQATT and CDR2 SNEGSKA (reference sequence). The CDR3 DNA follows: TGCAGTGCTAGAGGGAAACGGGATAGCGAGAATACGCAGTATTTT. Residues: CSARGKRDSENTQYF.

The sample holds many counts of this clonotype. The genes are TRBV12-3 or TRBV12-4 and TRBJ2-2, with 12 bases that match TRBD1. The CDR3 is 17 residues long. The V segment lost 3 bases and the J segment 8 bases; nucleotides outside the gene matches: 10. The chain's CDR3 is CASSFYPPGQGAGELFF. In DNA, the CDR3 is TGTGCCAGCAGTTTCTATCCCCCGGGACAGGGGGCAGGGGAGCTGTTTTTT.

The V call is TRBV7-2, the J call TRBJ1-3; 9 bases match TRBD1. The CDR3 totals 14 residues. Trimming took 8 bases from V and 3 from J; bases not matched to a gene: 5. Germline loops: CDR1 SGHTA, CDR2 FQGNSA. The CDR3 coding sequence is TGTGCCAGCGGCCTGACAGGGGGTGGAAACACCATATATTTT. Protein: CASGLTGGGNTIYF.

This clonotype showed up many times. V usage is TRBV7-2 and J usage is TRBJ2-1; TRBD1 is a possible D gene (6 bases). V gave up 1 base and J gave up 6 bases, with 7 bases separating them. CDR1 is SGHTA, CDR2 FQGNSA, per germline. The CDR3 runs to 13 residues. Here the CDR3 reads CASSLGTVNEQFF. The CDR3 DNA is TGTGCCAGCAGCTTAGGGACAGTCAATGAGCAGTTCTTC.

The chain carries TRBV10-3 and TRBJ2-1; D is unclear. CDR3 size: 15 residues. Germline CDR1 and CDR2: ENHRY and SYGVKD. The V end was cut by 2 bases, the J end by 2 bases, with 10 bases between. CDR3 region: CAISEGLDTYNEQFF. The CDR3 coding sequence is TGTGCCATCAGTGAGGGGCTAGACACCTACAATGAGCAGTTCTTC.